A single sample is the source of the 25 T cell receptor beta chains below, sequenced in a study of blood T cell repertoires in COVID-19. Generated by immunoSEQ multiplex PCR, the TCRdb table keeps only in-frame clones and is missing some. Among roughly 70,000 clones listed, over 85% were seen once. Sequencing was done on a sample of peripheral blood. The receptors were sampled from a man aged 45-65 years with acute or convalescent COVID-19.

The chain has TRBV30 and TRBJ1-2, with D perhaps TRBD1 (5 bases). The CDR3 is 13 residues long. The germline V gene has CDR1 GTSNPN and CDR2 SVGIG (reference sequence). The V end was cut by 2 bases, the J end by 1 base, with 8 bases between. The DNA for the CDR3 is TGTGCCTGGAGTATAGACAGTAACTATGGCTACACCTTC. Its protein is CAWSIDSNYGYTF.

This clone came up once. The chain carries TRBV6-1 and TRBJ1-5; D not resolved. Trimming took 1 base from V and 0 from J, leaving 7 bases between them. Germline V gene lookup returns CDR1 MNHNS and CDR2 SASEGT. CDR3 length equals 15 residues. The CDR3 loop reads CASSEVGYSNQPQHF. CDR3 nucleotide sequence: TGTGCCAGCAGTGAAGTCGGGTATAGCAATCAGCCCCAGCATTTT.

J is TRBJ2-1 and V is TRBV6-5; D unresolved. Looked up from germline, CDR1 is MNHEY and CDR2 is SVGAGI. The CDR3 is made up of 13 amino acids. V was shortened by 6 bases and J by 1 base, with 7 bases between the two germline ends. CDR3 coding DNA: TGTGCCAGCAGGCGATTATCCTACAATGAGCAGTTCTTC. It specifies CASRRLSYNEQFF.

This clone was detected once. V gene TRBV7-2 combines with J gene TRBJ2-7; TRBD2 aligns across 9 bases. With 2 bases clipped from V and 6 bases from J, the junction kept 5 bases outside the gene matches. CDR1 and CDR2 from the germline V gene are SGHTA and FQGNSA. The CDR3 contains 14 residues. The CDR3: CASSLRSGRGEQYF. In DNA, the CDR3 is TGTGCCAGCAGCTTACGTAGCGGGAGAGGCGAGCAGTACTTC.

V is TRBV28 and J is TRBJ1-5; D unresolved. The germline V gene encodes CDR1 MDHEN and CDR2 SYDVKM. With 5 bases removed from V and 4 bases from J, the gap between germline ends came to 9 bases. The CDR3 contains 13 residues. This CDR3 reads CASSVSNNQPQHF. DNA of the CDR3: TGTGCCAGCAGTGTTTCAAATAATCAGCCCCAGCATTTT.

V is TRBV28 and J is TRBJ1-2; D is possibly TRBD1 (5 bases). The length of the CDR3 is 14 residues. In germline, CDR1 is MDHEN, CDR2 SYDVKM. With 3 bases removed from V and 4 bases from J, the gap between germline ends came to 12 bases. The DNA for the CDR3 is TGTGCCAGCAGTTTGAGTGACAGAGGCTATGGCTACACCTTC. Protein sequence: CASSLSDRGYGYTF.

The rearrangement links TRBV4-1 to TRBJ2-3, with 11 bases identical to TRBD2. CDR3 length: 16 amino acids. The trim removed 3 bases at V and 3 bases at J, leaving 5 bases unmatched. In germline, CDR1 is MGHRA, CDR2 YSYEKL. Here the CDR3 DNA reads TGCGCCAGCAGCCAGGAGACTAGCGGGGTGACAGATACGCAGTATTTT. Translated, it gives CASSQETSGVTDTQYF.

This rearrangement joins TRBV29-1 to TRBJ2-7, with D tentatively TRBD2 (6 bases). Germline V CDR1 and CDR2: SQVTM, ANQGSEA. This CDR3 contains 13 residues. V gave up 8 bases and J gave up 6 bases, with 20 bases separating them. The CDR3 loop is CSTSCRDCREQYV. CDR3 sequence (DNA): TGCAGCACCTCGTGCCGGGACTGCCGCGAGCAGTACGTC.

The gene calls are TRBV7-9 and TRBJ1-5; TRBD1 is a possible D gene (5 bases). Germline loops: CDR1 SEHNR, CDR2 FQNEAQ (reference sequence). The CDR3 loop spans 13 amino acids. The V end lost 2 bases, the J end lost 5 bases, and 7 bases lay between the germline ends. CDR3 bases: TGTGCCAGCAGCTTAATGACAGATCAGCCCCAGCATTTT. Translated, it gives CASSLMTDQPQHF. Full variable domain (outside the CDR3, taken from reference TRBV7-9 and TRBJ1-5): DTGVSQNPRHKITKRGQNVTFRCDPISEHNRLYWYRQTLGQGPEFLTYFQNEAQLEKSRLLSDRFSAERPKGSFSTLEIQRTEQGDSAMYLCASSLMTDQPQHFGDGTRLSIL.

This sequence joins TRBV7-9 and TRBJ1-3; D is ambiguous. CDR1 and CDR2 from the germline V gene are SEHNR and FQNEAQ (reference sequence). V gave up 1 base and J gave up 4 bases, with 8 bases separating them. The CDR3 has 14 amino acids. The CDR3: CASSLGARGNTIYF. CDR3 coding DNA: TGTGCCAGCAGCTTAGGGGCAAGGGGAAACACCATATATTTT.

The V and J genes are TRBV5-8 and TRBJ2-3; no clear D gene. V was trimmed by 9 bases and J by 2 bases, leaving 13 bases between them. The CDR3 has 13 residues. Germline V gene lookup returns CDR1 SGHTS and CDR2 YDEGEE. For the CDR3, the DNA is TGTGCCATGCGCACGTCATCCACAGATACGCAGTATTTT. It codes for CAMRTSSTDTQYF.

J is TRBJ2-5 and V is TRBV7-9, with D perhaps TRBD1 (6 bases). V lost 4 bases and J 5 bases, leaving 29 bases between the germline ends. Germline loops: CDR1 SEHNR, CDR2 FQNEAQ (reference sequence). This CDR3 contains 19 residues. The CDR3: CASSSHRGTDTRDRETQYF. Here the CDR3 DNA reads TGTGCCAGCAGCTCTCATAGGGGAACAGACACCCGAGACAGGGAGACCCAGTACTTC.

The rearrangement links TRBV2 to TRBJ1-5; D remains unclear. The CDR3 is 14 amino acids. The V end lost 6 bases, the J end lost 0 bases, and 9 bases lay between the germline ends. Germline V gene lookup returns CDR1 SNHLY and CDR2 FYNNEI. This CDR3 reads CASRAGYSNQPQHF. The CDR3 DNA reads TGTGCCAGCAGGGCGGGATATAGCAATCAGCCCCAGCATTTT.

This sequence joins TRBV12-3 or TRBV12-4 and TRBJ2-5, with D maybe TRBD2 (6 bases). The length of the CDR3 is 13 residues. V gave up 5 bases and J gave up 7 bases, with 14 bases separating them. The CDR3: CASSHASVRTQYF. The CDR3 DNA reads TGTGCCAGCAGTCACGCTAGCGTGCGGACCCAGTACTTC.

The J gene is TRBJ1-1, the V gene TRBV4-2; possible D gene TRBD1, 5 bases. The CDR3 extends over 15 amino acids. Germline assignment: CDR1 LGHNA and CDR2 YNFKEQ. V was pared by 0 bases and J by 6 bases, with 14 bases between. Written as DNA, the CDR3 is TGTGCCAGCAGCCAAGATCGTCAGGGAATCTCTGAAGCTTTCTTT. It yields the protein CASSQDRQGISEAFF.

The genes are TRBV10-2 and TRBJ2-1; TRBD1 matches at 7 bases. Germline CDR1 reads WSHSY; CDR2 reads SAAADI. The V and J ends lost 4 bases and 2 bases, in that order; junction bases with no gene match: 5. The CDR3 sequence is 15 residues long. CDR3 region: CASSGTGDAYNEQFF. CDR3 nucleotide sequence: TGCGCCAGCAGTGGGACAGGTGATGCCTACAATGAGCAGTTCTTC.

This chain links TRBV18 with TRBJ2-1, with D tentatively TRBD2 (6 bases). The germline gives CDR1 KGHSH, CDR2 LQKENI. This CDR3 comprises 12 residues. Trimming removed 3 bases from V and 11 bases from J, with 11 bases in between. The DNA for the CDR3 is TGTGCCAGCTCACCGGCTAGCGAGCAGCAGTTCTTC. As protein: CASSPASEQQFF.

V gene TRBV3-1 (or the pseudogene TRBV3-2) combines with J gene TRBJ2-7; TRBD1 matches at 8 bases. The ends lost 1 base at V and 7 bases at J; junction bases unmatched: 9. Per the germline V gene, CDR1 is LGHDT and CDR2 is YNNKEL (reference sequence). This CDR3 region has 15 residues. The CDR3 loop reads CASSQAGTGTEEQYF. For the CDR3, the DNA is TGTGCCAGCAGCCAAGCCGGGACAGGTACGGAAGAGCAGTACTTC.

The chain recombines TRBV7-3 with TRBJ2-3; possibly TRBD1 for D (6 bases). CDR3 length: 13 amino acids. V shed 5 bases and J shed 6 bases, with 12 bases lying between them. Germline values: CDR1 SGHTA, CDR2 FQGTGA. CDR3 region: CASSAQGTDTQYF. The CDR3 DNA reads TGTGCCAGCAGCGCCCAGGGGACCGATACGCAGTATTTT. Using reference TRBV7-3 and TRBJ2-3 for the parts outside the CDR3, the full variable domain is GAGVSQTPSNKVTEKGKYVELRCDPISGHTALYWYRQSLGQGPEFLIYFQGTGAADDSGLPNDRFFAVRPEGSVSTLKIQRTERGDSAVYLCASSAQGTDTQYFGPGTRLTVL.

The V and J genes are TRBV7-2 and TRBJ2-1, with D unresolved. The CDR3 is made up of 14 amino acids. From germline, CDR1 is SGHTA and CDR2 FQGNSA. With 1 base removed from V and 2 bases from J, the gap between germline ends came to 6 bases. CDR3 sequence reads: CASSLDPTYNEQFF. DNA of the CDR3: TGTGCCAGCAGCTTAGATCCAACCTACAATGAGCAGTTCTTC.

The CDR3 bases are TGCGCCAGCAGCGTTGGTACCTTATCGAGTGAAGCTTTCTTT. Translation gives CASSVGTLSSEAFF. This rearrangement joins TRBV5-1 to TRBJ1-1, with unresolved D. Germline V CDR1 and CDR2: SGHRS, YFSETQ. Trimming took off 4 bases at V and 7 bases at J, with 17 bases between the two ends. This CDR3 spans 14 amino acids.

The CDR3 DNA reads TGCGCCAGCAGCCAACTTAGCGGGGTGACAGATACGCAGTATTTT. As protein: CASSQLSGVTDTQYF. The V call is TRBV4-3, the J call TRBJ2-3, with TRBD2 matching 8 bases. The CDR3 totals 15 residues. The junction had 4 bases not matched to a gene; V was cut back by 2 bases and J by 3 bases. Germline CDR1 reads LGHNA; CDR2 reads YSLEER.

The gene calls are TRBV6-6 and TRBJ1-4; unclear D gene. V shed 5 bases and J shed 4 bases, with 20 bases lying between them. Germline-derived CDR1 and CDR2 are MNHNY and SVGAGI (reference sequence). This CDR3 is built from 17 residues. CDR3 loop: CASSLNWRGAVNEKLFF. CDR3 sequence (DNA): TGTGCCAGCAGTCTTAATTGGAGAGGAGCCGTTAATGAAAAACTGTTTTTT.

The CDR3 coding sequence is TGTGCCAGCAGGCGACCAGCGGGAGGCGGGGGGGCGGATACGCAGTATTTT. Protein product: CASRRPAGGGGADTQYF. The rearrangement links TRBV7-2 to TRBJ2-3, with 9 bases matching TRBD2. The V gene's germline CDR1 is SGHTA and CDR2 FQGNSA. The CDR3 spans 17 residues. Trimming removed 6 bases from V and 6 bases from J; junction bases left unmatched: 16.

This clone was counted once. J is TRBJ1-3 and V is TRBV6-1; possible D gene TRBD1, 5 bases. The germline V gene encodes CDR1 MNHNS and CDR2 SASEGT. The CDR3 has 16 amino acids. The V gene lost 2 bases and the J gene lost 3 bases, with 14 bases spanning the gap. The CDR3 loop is CASSEQGSVGGNTIYF. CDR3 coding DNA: TGTGCCAGCAGTGAACAGGGTAGTGTGGGTGGAAACACCATATATTTT.